The rows below give T cell receptor beta chains drawn from one sample of a study of T cell changes during pregnancy in multiple sclerosis. Sequencing was performed with immunoSEQ multiplex PCR; in TCRdb, only in-frame clones are kept and a portion is missing. The data contain approximately 97,000 clones, 91% of them singletons. This specimen consisted of peripheral blood, obtained after pregnancy. Receptors were obtained from a female donor in good health, enrolled as a control in a pregnancy study. CDR3s leave out the opening cysteine and the closing phenylalanine or tryptophan.

j_gene | v_gene | CDR3aa
TRBJ2-2 | TRBV6-1 | ASTDTNTGELF
TRBJ2-1 | TRBV5-5 | ASSLAASGGYNEQF
TRBJ2-5 | TRBV28 | ASSLGLASRETQY
TRBJ1-1 | TRBV7-2 | ASSLAAGAMNTEAF
TRBJ1-2 | TRBV4-1 | ASSQDKAGERGYT
TRBJ1-4 | TRBV2 | ASRADRGASTNEKLF
TRBJ1-5 | TRBV27 | ASSTTSSNQPQH
TRBJ1-2 | TRBV28 | ASKGQGYGYT
TRBJ1-4 | TRBV4-2 | ASSLYRGANEKLF
TRBJ1-2 | TRBV19 | ASTPGQGLYGYT
TRBJ1-2 | TRBV19 | ASSMKGGYT